The T cell receptor beta chain under discussion was sequenced for a study of multiple sclerosis patients with progressive multifocal leukoencephalopathy. Broader study findings: TRBV and TRBJ usage showed no common pattern when PML developed.

The repertoire was sequenced with immunoSEQ multiplex PCR; TCRdb's copy has only in-frame clones and lacks some. The sample contains 25,000 to 35,000 clones, 88% of which appear only once. V was pared by 2 bases and J by 3 bases, with 11 bases of the junction left unmatched. The CDR3 is 18 residues long. Per germline, CDR1 KGHSH and CDR2 LQKENI. Sample time point: before natalizumab initiation. T0 blood was collected before the first natalizumab infusion. To note about this clone: Antigen unknown.

Material: PBMCs. V and J are TRBV18 and TRBJ2-2; 8 nucleotides align to TRBD1. The source is a human donor with multiple sclerosis. CDR3 sequence (DNA): TGTGCCAGCTCACCATGGCTCGCGACAGGGGACTACACCGGGGAGCTGTTTTTT. Its translation is CASSPWLATGDYTGELFF.